The 13 T cell receptor beta chains in this list originate from one sample, sequenced in a study of T cell changes during pregnancy in multiple sclerosis. The repertoire was sequenced with immunoSEQ multiplex PCR; TCRdb's copy has only in-frame clones and lacks some. The sample includes about 55,000 clones, 85% to 95% seen only once; the top ten take 3.5%. The sequences come from CD8+ T cells from peripheral blood mononuclear cells, collected in the third trimester of pregnancy. These receptors were taken from a female donor with multiple sclerosis, enrolled in a pregnancy study.

DNA of the CDR3: TGTGCCAGCAGCCCAGGGGAAAGTGAGCAGTTCTTC. Its translation is CASSPGESEQFF. This chain links TRBV13 with TRBJ2-1; D might be TRBD1 (6 bases). V was shortened by 5 bases and J by 9 bases, with 11 bases between the two germline ends. The CDR3 length is 12 residues. Per germline, CDR1 PRHDT and CDR2 FYEKMQ (reference sequence).

The chain uses TRBV28 and TRBJ1-5, with 8 positions matching TRBD1. CDR1 is MDHEN and CDR2 is SYDVKM in the germline V gene. The ends lost 6 bases at V and 2 bases at J; junction bases unmatched: 3. This CDR3 is 14 amino acids long. The CDR3 nucleotides read TGTGCCAGCAGCACGACAGGGGGCAATCAGCCCCAGCATTTT. Translating gives CASSTTGGNQPQHF.

The chain uses TRBV7-9 and TRBJ1-5; TRBD1 matches at 10 bases. With 5 bases clipped from V and 6 bases from J, the junction kept 4 bases outside the gene matches. This CDR3 comprises 14 residues. Germline lookup yields CDR1 SEHNR and CDR2 FQNEAQ (reference sequence). CDR3 nucleotide sequence: TGTGCCAGCAGCCCGGGACAGGGGATTCAGCCCCAGCATTTT. Translated, it gives CASSPGQGIQPQHF.

A single count supports this clone. This chain uses TRBV27 with TRBJ1-2, with 8 bases identical to TRBD1. CDR1 is MNHEY, CDR2 SMNVEV, per germline (reference sequence). V lost 6 bases to trimming and J lost 4 bases; unmatched junction nucleotides: 13. CDR3 length: 16 amino acids. The CDR3 coding sequence is TGTGCCAGCAGGGAAACCCCGGGACAGGCCTTCTATGGCTACACCTTC. It is translated as CASRETPGQAFYGYTF.

The chain is built from TRBV7-2 and TRBJ1-3; no clear D gene. Trimming cost V 7 bases and J 4 bases, with 5 bases left between them. Germline V lookup: CDR1 SGHTA, CDR2 FQGNSA. The CDR3 runs 11 residues. This CDR3 is CASIVGNTIYF. CDR3 DNA sequence: TGTGCCAGCATAGTAGGAAACACCATATATTTT.

Details on this clone: The sample carries other DNA sequences with the same CDR3. This CDR3 reads CASSQDRGSPARGYTF. For the CDR3, the DNA is TGCGCCAGCAGCCAGGATAGGGGCAGCCCGGCGAGAGGCTACACCTTC. The chain recombines TRBV4-3 with TRBJ1-2, with D possibly TRBD1 on 5 matching bases. Deletions cut 3 bases from V and 8 bases from J, with 22 bases between. The CDR3 consists of 16 residues. Germline V gene sequence: CDR1 LGHNA, CDR2 YSLEER.

The DNA for the CDR3 is TGCGCCAGCAGCGCCGGACTCCCCGGGGAGCTGTTTTTT. Residues: CASSAGLPGELFF. V is TRBV4-3 and J is TRBJ2-2; maybe TRBD2 (5 bases). Trimming took off 5 bases at V and 6 bases at J, with 10 bases between the two ends. Germline lookup yields CDR1 LGHNA and CDR2 YSLEER. The CDR3 length is 13 residues.

This clone was detected only once. The V call is TRBV19, the J call TRBJ1-5; no reliable D call. The germline CDR1 and CDR2 sequences are LNHDA and SQIVND (reference sequence). Trimming took off 3 bases at V and 3 bases at J, with 9 bases between the two ends. The CDR3 totals 14 residues. CDR3 residues: CASSMGEINQPQHF. The CDR3 DNA sequence: TGTGCCAGTAGTATGGGCGAAATCAATCAGCCCCAGCATTTT.

The chain links TRBV9 to TRBJ2-1, with a possible D match to TRBD2 (5 bases). The CDR3 covers 15 residues. Germline V CDR1 and CDR2: SGDLS, YYNGEE. V was shortened by 0 bases and J by 6 bases, with 13 bases between the two germline ends. This CDR3 is CASSVGGGWPNEQFF. The CDR3 DNA follows: TGTGCCAGCAGCGTAGGTGGAGGTTGGCCCAATGAGCAGTTCTTC.

The rearrangement links TRBV28 to TRBJ2-2; D possibly corresponds to TRBD2 (5 bases). This CDR3 region has 16 residues. V lost 4 bases, J lost 3 bases, and 15 bases lay in between. Germline CDR1 and CDR2: MDHEN and SYDVKM. CDR3 region: CASSSTDRDHTGELFF. In nucleotides, the CDR3 is TGTGCCAGCAGTTCGACGGACCGGGATCACACCGGGGAGCTGTTTTTT.

CDR3 sequence (DNA): TGCGCCAGCAGCCAAGATTTTGGCGTGAGGACTAATGAAAAACTGTTTTTT. Protein product: CASSQDFGVRTNEKLFF. The chain has TRBV4-1 and TRBJ1-4; no firm D call. The CDR3 extends over 17 amino acids. The germline CDR1 and CDR2 sequences are MGHRA and YSYEKL. Trimming removed 0 bases at V and 2 bases at J, with 13 bases between.

The rearrangement joins TRBV6-4 to TRBJ2-3; weak D call: TRBD1 (5 bases). V lost 3 bases and J 4 bases, leaving 14 bases between the germline ends. The CDR3 spans 15 residues. In germline, CDR1 is MRHNA, CDR2 SNTAGT. Written as DNA, the CDR3 is TGTGCCAGCAGTGAGGCTTCAGGGAAACCAGATACGCAGTATTTT. This encodes CASSEASGKPDTQYF.

The rearrangement uses TRBV29-1 and TRBJ1-2; D remains unclear. Germline V lookup: CDR1 SQVTM, CDR2 ANQGSEA. The length of the CDR3 is 12 residues. The V end was cut by 3 bases, the J end by 3 bases, with 8 bases between. Here the CDR3 DNA reads TGCAGCGTTGAGCAGGCCTACTATGGCTACACCTTC. Translating gives CSVEQAYYGYTF.